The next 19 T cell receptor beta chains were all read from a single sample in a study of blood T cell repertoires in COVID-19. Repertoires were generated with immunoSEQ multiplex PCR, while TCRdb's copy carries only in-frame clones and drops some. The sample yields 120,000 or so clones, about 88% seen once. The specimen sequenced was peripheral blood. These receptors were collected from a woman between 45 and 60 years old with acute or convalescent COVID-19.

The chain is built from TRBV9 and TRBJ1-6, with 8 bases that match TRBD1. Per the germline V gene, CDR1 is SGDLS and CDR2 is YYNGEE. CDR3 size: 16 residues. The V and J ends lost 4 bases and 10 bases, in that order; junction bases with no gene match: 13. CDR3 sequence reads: CASSPTPGRQGSPLHF. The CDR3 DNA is TGTGCCAGCAGCCCCACTCCCGGGAGACAGGGGTCACCCCTCCACTTT.

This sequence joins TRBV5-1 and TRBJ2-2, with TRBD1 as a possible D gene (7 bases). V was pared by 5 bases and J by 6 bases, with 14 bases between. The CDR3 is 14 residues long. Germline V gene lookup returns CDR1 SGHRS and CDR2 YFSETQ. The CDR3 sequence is CASRVEGAAGELFF. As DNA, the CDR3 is TGCGCCAGCAGAGTGGAGGGGGCGGCCGGGGAGCTGTTTTTT.

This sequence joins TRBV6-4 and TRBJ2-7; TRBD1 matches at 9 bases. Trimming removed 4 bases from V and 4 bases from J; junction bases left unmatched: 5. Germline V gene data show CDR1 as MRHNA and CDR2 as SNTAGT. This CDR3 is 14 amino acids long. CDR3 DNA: TGTGCCAGCAGTGCGGGACAGGGACTATACGAGCAGTACTTC. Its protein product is CASSAGQGLYEQYF.

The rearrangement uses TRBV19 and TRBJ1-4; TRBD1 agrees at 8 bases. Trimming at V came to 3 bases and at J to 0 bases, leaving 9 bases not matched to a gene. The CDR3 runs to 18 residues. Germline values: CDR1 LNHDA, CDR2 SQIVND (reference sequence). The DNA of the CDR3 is TGTGCCAGTAGTATCCCGAGACAGGGGACTGCAACTAATGAAAAACTGTTTTTT. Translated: CASSIPRQGTATNEKLFF.

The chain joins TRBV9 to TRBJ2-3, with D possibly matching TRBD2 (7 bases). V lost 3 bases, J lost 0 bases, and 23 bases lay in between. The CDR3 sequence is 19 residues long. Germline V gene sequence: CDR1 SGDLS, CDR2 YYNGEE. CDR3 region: CASSERGGGVASSTDTQYF. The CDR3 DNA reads TGTGCCAGCAGCGAGAGAGGGGGAGGGGTGGCCTCTAGCACAGATACGCAGTATTTT.

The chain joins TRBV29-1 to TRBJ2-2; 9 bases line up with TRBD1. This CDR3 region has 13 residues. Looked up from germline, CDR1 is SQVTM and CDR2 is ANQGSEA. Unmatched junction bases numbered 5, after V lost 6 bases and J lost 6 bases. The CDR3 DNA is TGCAGCGTCGGAACAGGGGGCTCCGGGGAGCTGTTTTTT. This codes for CSVGTGGSGELFF.

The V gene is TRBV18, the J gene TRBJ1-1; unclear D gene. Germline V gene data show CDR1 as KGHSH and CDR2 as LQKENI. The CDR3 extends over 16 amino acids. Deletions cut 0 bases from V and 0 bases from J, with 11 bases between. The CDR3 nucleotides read TGTGCCAGCTCACCACCTACAAACAGCTTGAACACTGAAGCTTTCTTT. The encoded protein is CASSPPTNSLNTEAFF.

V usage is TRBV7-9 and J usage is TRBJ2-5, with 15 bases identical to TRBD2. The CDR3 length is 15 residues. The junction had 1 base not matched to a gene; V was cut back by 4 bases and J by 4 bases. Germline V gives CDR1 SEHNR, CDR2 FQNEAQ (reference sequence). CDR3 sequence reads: CASSSGLAGGETQYF. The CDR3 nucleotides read TGTGCCAGCAGCTCGGGACTAGCGGGAGGAGAGACCCAGTACTTC.

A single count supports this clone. The CDR3 sequence is CASSQGTGANEKLFF. CDR3 DNA: TGTGCCAGCAGCCAAGGGACAGGGGCAAATGAAAAACTGTTTTTT. The rearrangement links TRBV4-2 to TRBJ1-4; 9 bases align to TRBD1. Germline CDR1 LGHNA, CDR2 YNFKEQ. CDR3 length: 15 amino acids. J lost 5 bases, V lost 1 base, and 2 bases had no gene match.

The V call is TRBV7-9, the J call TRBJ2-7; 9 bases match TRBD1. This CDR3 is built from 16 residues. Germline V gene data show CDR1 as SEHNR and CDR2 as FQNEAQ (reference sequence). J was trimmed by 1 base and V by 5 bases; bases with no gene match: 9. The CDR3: CASSTPTGGSSYEQYF. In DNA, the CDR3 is TGTGCCAGCAGCACCCCGACAGGGGGGAGTTCCTACGAGCAGTACTTC.

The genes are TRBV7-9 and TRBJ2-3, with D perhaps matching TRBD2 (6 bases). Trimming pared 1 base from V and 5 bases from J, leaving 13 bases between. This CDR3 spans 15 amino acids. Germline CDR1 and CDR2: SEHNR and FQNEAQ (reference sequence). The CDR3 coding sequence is TGTGCCAGCAGCTTAGAACTAGCATATGGAGATACGCAGTATTTT. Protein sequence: CASSLELAYGDTQYF.

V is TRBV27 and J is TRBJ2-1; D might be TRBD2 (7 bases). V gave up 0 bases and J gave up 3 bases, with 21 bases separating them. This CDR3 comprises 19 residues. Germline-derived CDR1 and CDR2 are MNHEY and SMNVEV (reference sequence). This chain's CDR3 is CASSLSGGRLGRIYNEQFF. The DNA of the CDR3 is TGTGCCAGCAGTTTATCGGGGGGGCGACTAGGGCGGATCTACAATGAGCAGTTCTTC.

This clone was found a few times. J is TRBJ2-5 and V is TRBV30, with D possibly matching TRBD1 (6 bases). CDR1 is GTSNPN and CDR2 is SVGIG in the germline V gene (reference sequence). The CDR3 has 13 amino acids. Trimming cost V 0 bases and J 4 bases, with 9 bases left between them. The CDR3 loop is CAWSVTGSETQYF. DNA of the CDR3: TGTGCCTGGAGTGTCACAGGGTCAGAGACCCAGTACTTC.

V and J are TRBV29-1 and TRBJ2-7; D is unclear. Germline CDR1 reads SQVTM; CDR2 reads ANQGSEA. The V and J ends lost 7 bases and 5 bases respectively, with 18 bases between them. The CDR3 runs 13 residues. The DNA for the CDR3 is TGCAGCGCATCGACTGGCCCCAGTGACGAGCAGTACTTC. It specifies CSASTGPSDEQYF.

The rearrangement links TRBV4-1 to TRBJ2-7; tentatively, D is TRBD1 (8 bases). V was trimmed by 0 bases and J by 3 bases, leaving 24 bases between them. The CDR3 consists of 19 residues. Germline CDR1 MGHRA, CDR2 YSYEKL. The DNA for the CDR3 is TGCGCCAGCAGCCAAGACTTACTCATACAGGGGGGGACTTTCTACGAGCAGTACTTC. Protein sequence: CASSQDLLIQGGTFYEQYF.

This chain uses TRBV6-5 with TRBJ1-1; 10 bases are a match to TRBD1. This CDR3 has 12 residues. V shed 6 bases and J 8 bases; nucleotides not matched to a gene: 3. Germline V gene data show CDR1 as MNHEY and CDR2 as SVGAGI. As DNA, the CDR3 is TGTGCCAGCAGACAGGGACAGGGGGAAGCTTTCTTT. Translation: CASRQGQGEAFF.

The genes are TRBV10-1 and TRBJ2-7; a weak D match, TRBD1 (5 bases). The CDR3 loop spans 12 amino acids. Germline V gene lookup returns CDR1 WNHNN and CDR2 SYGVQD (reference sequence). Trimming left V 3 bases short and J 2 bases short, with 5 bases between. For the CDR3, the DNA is TGCGCCAGCAGTGACAGGGCCTACGAGCAGTACTTC. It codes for CASSDRAYEQYF.

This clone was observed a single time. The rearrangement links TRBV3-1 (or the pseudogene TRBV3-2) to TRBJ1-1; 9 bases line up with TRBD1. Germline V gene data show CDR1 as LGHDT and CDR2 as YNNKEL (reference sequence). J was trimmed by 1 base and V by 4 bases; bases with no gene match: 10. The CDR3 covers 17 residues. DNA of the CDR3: TGTGCCAGCAGCCTCCGGACAGGGGCAACGGGGAACACTGAAGCTTTCTTT. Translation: CASSLRTGATGNTEAFF.

For the CDR3, the DNA is TGCGCCAGCAGTGAGTCGGCGGACAGGGTCTACGAGCAGTACTTC. It is translated as CASSESADRVYEQYF. V and J are TRBV10-1 and TRBJ2-7; 8 bases agree with TRBD1. CDR1 and CDR2 (germline): WNHNN, SYGVQD (reference sequence). This CDR3 region has 15 residues. V lost 0 bases, J lost 3 bases, and 4 bases stayed unmatched.